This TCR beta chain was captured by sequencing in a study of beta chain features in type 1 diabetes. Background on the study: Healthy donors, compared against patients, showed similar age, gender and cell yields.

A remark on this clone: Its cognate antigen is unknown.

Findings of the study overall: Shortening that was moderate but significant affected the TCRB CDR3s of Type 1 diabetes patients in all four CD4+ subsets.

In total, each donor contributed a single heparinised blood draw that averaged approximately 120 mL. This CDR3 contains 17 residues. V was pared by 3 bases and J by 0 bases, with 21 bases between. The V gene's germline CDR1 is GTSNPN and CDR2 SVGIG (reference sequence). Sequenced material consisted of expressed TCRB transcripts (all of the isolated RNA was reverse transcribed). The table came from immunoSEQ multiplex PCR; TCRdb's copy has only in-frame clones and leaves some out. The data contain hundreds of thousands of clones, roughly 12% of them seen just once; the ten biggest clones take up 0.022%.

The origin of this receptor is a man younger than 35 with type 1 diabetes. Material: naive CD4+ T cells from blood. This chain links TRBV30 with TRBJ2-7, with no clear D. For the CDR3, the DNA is TGTGCCTGGAGCGTCCTACTAATCTCGACGAGCTCCTACGAGCAGTACTTC. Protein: CAWSVLLISTSSYEQYF.